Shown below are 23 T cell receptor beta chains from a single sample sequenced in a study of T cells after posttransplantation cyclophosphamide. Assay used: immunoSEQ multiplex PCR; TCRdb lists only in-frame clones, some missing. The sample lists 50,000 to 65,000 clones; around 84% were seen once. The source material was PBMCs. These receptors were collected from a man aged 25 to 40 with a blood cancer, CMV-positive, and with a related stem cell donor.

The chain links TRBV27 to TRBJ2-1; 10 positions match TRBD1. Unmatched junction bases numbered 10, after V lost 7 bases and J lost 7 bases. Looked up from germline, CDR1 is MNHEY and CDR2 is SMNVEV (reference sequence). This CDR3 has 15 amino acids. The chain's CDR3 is CASKSTGQGRNEQFF. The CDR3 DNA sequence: TGTGCCAGCAAGAGTACGGGACAGGGGCGGAATGAGCAGTTCTTC.

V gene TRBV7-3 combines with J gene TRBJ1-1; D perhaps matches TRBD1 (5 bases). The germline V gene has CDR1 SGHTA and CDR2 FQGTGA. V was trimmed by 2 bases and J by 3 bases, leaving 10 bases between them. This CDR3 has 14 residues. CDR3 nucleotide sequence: TGTGCCAGCAGCTTAGGAGGGGTGGACACTGAAGCTTTCTTT. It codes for CASSLGGVDTEAFF.

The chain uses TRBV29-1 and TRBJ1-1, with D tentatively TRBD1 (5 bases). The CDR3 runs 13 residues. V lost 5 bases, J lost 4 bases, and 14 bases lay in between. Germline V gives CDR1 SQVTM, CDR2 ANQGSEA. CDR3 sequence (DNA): TGCAGCGTTCCCGGGGGAATCAGCACTGAAGCTTTCTTT. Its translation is CSVPGGISTEAFF.

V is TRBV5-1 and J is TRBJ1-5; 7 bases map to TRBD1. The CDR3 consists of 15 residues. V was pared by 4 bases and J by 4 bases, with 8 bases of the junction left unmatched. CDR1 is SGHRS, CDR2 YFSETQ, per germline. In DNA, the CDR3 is TGCGCCAGCAGCCCGGGGACAGTTGTTAATCAGCCCCAGCATTTT. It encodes CASSPGTVVNQPQHF.

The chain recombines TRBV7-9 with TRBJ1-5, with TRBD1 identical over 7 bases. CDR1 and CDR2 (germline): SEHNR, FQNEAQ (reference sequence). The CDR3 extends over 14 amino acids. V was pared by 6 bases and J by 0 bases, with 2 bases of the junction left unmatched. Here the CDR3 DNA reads TGTGCCAGCAGAGGGGGCGATAGCAATCAGCCCCAGCATTTT. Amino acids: CASRGGDSNQPQHF.

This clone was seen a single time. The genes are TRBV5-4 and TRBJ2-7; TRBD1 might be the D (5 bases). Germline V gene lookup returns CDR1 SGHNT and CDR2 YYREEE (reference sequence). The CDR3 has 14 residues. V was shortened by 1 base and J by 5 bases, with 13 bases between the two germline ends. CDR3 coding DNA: TGTGCCAGCAGCTTGAGGGGCGCAGTGGACGAGCAGTACTTC. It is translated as CASSLRGAVDEQYF. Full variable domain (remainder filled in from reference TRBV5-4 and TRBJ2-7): ETGVTQSPTHLIKTRGQQVTLRCSSQSGHNTVSWYQQALGQGPQFIFQYYREEENGRGNFPPRFSGLQFPNYSSELNVNALELDDSALYLCASSLRGAVDEQYFGPGTRLTVT.

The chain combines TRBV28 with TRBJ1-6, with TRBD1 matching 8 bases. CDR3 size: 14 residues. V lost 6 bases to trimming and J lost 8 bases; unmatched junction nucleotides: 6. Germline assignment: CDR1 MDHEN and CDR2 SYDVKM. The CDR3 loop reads CASRGTGTYSPLHF. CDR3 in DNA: TGTGCCAGCAGAGGGACAGGCACATATTCACCCCTCCACTTT.

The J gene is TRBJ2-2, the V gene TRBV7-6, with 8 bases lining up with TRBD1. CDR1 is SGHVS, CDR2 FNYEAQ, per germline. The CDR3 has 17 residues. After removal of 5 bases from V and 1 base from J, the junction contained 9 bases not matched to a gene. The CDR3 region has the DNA TGTGCCAGCAGCCTACTCCCAGGGGGCCAGAACACCGGGGAGCTGTTTTTT. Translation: CASSLLPGGQNTGELFF.

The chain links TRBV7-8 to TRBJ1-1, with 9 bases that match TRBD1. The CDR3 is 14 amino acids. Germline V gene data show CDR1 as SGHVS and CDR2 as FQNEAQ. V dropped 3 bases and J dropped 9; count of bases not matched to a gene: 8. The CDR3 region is CASSFSGGTGKAFF. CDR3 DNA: TGTGCCAGCAGCTTTAGTGGAGGGACAGGGAAAGCTTTCTTT.

Here the CDR3 reads CASSPRVSNAFF. The CDR3 DNA is TGTGCCAGCAGTCCCAGGGTTTCTAACGCTTTCTTT. The chain has TRBV28 and TRBJ1-1, with D maybe TRBD1 (5 bases). The CDR3 loop spans 12 amino acids. CDR1 is MDHEN, CDR2 SYDVKM, per germline. The V end was cut by 5 bases, the J end by 11 bases, with 15 bases between. The full variable domain, rest sourced from reference TRBV28 and TRBJ1-1, is DVKVTQSSRYLVKRTGEKVFLECVQDMDHENMFWYRQDPGLGLRLIYFSYDVKMKEKGDIPEGYSVSREKKERFSLILESASTNQTSMYLCASSPRVSNAFFGQGTRLTVV.

The CDR3 DNA is TGTGCCAGCAGCCAGGGACAGGGGTATGAAAAACTGTTTTTT. Protein product: CASSQGQGYEKLFF. The rearrangement uses TRBV7-9 and TRBJ1-4; 10 bases are shared with TRBD1. Germline loops: CDR1 SEHNR, CDR2 FQNEAQ (reference sequence). The CDR3 is 14 amino acids. V trimming: 5 bases; J trimming: 6 bases; junction bases outside the gene matches: 3. The full variable domain, rest sourced from reference TRBV7-9 and TRBJ1-4, is DTGVSQNPRHKITKRGQNVTFRCDPISEHNRLYWYRQTLGQGPEFLTYFQNEAQLEKSRLLSDRFSAERPKGSFSTLEIQRTEQGDSAMYLCASSQGQGYEKLFFGSGTQLSVL.

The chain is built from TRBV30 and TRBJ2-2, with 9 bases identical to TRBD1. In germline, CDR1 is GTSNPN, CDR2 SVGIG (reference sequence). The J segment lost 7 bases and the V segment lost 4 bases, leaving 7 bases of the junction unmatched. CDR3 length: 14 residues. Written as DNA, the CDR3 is TGTGCCTGGATTTCGGACAGGGGCAACGGGGAGCTGTTTTTT. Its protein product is CAWISDRGNGELFF.

CDR3 sequence reads: CASSGDSLRGETQYF. The CDR3 bases are TGTGCCAGCAGTGGGGACAGCCTCCGAGGGGAGACCCAGTACTTC. The chain has TRBV2 and TRBJ2-5; 7 bases agree with TRBD1. V shed 4 bases and J 5 bases; nucleotides not matched to a gene: 10. The CDR3 consists of 15 residues. Per germline, CDR1 SNHLY and CDR2 FYNNEI.

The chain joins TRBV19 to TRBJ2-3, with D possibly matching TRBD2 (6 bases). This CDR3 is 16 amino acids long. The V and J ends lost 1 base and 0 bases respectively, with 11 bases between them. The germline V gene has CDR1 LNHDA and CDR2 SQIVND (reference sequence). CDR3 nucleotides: TGTGCCAGTAGTATAGGGGGACTTATTAGCACAGATACGCAGTATTTT. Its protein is CASSIGGLISTDTQYF.

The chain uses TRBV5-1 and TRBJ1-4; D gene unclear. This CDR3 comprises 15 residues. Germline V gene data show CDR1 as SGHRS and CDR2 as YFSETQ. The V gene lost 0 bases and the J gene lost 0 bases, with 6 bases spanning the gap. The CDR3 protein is CASSLGVTTNEKLFF. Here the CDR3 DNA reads TGCGCCAGCAGCTTGGGAGTTACAACTAATGAAAAACTGTTTTTT.

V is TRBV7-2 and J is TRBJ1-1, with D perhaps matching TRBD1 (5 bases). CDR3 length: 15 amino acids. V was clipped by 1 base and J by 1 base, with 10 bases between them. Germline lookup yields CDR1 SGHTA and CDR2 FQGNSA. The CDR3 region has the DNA TGTGCCAGCAGCTTAGTCAGGGTCCGGAACACTGAAGCTTTCTTT. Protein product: CASSLVRVRNTEAFF.

The CDR3 nucleotides are TGTGCCTGGAGTCTCACAGGGGATAGCAATCAGCCCCAGCATTTT. It specifies CAWSLTGDSNQPQHF. The chain combines TRBV30 with TRBJ1-5; 7 nucleotides match TRBD1. The trim removed 2 bases at V and 0 bases at J, leaving 4 bases unmatched. The CDR3 has 15 residues. Per germline, CDR1 GTSNPN and CDR2 SVGIG (reference sequence).

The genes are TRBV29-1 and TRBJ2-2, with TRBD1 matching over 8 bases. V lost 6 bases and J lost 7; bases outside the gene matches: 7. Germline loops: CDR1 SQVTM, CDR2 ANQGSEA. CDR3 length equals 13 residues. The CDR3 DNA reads TGCAGCGTGACAGGGGCTAGTAGCGGGGAGCTGTTTTTT. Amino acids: CSVTGASSGELFF.

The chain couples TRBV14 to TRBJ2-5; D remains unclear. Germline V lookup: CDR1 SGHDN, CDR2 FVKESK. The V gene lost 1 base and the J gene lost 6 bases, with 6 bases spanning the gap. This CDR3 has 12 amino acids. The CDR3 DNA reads TGTGCCAGCAGCCAAGCCAGGCAGACCCAGTACTTC. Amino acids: CASSQARQTQYF.

The chain's CDR3 is CSVETGLAGGPINEQFF. The CDR3 DNA reads as TGCAGCGTTGAGACTGGACTAGCGGGAGGGCCGATCAATGAGCAGTTCTTC. The chain couples TRBV29-1 to TRBJ2-1, with 15 nucleotides matching TRBD2. J gave up 6 bases and V 3 bases, and 9 bases lay outside the gene matches. This CDR3 is built from 17 residues. The V gene's germline CDR1 is SQVTM and CDR2 ANQGSEA.

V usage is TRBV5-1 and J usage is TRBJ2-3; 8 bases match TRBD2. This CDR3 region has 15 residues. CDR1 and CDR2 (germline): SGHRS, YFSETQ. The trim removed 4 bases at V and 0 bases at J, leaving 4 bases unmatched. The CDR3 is CASSQIAGSTDTQYF. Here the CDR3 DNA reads TGCGCCAGCAGCCAGATAGCGGGGAGCACAGATACGCAGTATTTT. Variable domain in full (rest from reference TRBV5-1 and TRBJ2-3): KAGVTQTPRYLIKTRGQQVTLSCSPISGHRSVSWYQQTPGQGLQFLFEYFSETQRNKGNFPGRFSGRQFSNSRSEMNVSTLELGDSALYLCASSQIAGSTDTQYFGPGTRLTVL.

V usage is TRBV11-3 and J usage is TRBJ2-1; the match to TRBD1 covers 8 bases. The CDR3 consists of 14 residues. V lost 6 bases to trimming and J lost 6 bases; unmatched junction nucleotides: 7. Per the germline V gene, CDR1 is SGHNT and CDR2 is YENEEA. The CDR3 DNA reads TGTGCCAGCAGTCTTTCGACAGGGGTCAATGAGCAGTTCTTC. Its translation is CASSLSTGVNEQFF.

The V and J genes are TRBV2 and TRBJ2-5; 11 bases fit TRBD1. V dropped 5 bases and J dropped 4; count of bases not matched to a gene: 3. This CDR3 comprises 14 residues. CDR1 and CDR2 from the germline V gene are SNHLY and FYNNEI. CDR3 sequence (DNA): TGTGCCAGCAGTCTCGGGACAGGGGGAGAGACCCAGTACTTC. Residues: CASSLGTGGETQYF. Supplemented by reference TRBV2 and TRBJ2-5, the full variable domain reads EPEVTQTPSHQVTQMGQEVILRCVPISNHLYFYWYRQILGQKVEFLVSFYNNEISEKSEIFDDQFSVERPDGSNFTLKIRSTKLEDSAMYFCASSLGTGGETQYFGPGTRLLVL.